Listed below are T cell receptor beta chains from one sample, sequenced in a study of identical twins. In TCRdb, the 5' RACE reads were re-called with MiXCR into one record per CDR3 protein. This sample carries around 1.7 million distinct CDR3 sequences, less than 35% of them seen once, and the ten largest clones take around 0.25%. Sequencing was carried out using cord blood. The receptor source for this set is a newborn girl in good health. Both conserved end residues are part of each CDR3. A D gene is named only where the DNA matches it firmly. Part of the rows lack a size; the others show once, few, many or a class for expanded clones.

TRBV3-1,TRBD2,once,TRBJ2-5,CASSQASGGETQYF,TGTGCCAGCAGCCAGGCTAGCGGGGGAGAGACCCAGTACTTC
TRBV4-1,.,.,TRBJ2-1,CASSQVSRRGLYNEQFF,TGCGCCAGCAGCCAAGTTTCCCGGCGGGGGCTCTACAATGAGCAGTTCTTC
TRBV27,TRBD1,many,TRBJ2-3,CASSKFRGQEQSTQYF,TGTGCCAGCAGCAAGTTTAGGGGACAGGAACAGAGTACGCAGTATTTT
TRBV6-5,.,.,TRBJ2-7,CASSAQAYEQYF,TGTGCCAGCAGTGCCCAGGCCTACGAGCAGTACTTC
TRBV7-4,.,few,TRBJ2-1,CASSLAGQGTYNEQFF,TGTGCCAGCAGCTTAGCCGGCCAGGGTACCTACAATGAGCAGTTCTTC
TRBV7-8,.,.,TRBJ1-4,CASSPNPATNEELFF,TGTGCCAGCAGCCCCAACCCTGCAACTAATGAAGAACTGTTTTTT
TRBV20-1,TRBD1,.,TRBJ1-6,CSASSLGTGYNSPLHF,TGCAGTGCTAGTTCTCTAGGGACAGGTTATAATTCACCCCTCCACTTT
TRBV10-3,TRBD2,.,TRBJ2-1,CAISAPTSGGLSYNEQFF,TGTGCCATCAGTGCCCCGACTAGCGGGGGCCTCTCCTACAATGAGCAGTTCTTC
TRBV20-1,.,.,TRBJ2-2,CSARSGGDRGLGELFF,TGCAGTGCTCGCTCGGGGGGCGACAGGGGCTTAGGGGAGCTGTTTTTT
TRBV12-3/TRBV12-4,.,few,TRBJ2-1,CASSTGGLGIAYNEQFF,TGTGCCAGCAGTACCGGGGGCCTAGGGATCGCCTACAATGAGCAGTTCTTC
TRBV6-6,TRBD2,.,TRBJ2-1,CASSYPGTSRENEQFF,TGTGCCAGCAGTTACCCCGGGACTAGCAGGGAGAATGAGCAGTTCTTC
TRBV11-2,TRBD2,few,TRBJ2-3,CASSDLGLAKDTQYF,TGTGCCAGCAGCGACCTTGGACTAGCGAAAGATACGCAGTATTTT
TRBV20-1,.,few,TRBJ1-2,CSAGDGYGYTF,TGCAGTGCTGGGGACGGTTATGGCTACACCTTC
TRBV20-1,TRBD2,few,TRBJ2-1,CSARPGLVPNEQFF,TGCAGTGCTAGGCCCGGACTAGTTCCCAATGAGCAGTTCTTC
TRBV20-1,TRBD1,.,TRBJ2-7,CSARGDRNTYEQYF,TGCAGTGCTAGAGGGGACAGGAATACGTACGAGCAGTACTTC